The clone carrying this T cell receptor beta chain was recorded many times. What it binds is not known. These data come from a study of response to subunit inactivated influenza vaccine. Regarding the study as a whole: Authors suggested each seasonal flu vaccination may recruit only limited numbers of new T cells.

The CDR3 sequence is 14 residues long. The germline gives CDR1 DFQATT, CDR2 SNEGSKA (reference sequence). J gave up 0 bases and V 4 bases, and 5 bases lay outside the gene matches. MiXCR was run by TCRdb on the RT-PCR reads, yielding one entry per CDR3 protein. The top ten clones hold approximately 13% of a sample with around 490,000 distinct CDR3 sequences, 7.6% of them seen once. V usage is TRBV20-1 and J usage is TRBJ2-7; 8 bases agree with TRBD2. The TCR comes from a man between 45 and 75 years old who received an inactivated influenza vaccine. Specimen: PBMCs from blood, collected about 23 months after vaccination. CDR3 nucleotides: TGCAGTGCTACAGGGCTAGCGGGCTCCTACGAGCAGTACTTC. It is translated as CSATGLAGSYEQYF.